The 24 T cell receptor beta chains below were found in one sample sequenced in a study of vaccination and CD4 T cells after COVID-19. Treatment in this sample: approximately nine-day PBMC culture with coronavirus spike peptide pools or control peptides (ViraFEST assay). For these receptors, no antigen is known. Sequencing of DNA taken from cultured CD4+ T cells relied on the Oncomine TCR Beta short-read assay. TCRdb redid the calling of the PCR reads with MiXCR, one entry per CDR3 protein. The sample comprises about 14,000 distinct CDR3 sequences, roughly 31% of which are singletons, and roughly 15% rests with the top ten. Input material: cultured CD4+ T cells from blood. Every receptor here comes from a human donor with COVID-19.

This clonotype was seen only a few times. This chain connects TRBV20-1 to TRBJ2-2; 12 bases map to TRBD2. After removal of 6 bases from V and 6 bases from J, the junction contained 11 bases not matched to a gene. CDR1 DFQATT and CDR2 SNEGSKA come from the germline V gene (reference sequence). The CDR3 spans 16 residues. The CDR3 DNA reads TGCAGTGCCATCCTCCCTAGCGGGGGGGCTTCCGGGGAGCTGTTTTTT. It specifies CSAILPSGGASGELFF.

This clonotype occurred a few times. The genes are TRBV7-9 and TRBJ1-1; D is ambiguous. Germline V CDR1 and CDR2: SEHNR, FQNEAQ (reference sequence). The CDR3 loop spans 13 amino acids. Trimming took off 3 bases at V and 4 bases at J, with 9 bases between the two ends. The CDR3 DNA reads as TGTGCCAGCAGCTTTTCATCCAGCACTGAAGCTTTCTTT. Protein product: CASSFSSSTEAFF.

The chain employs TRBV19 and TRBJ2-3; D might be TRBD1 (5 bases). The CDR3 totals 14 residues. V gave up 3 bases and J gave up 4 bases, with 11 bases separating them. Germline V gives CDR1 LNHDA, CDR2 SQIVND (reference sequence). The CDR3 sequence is CASSISRAADTQYF. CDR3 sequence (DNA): TGTGCCAGTAGTATCTCCAGGGCGGCAGATACGCAGTATTTT. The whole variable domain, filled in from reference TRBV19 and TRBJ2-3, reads DGGITQSPKYLFRKEGQNVTLSCEQNLNHDAMYWYRQDPGQGLRLIYYSQIVNDFQKGDIAEGYSVSREKKESFPLTVTSAQKNPTAFYLCASSISRAADTQYFGPGTRLTVL.

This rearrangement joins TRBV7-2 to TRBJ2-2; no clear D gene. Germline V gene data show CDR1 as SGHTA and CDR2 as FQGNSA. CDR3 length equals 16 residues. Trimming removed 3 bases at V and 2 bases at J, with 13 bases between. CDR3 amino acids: CASSFTWQDNTGELFF. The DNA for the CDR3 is TGTGCCAGCAGCTTTACATGGCAGGATAACACCGGGGAGCTGTTTTTT. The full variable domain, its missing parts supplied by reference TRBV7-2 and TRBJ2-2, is GAGVSQSPSNKVTEKGKDVELRCDPISGHTALYWYRQSLGQGLEFLIYFQGNSAPDKSGLPSDRFSAERTGGSVSTLTIQRTQQEDSAVYLCASSFTWQDNTGELFFGEGSRLTVL.

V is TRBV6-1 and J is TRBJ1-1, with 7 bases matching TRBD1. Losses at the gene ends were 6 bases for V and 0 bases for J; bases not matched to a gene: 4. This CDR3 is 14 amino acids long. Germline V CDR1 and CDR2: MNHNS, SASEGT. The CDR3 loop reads CASRTGAMNTEAFF. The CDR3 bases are TGTGCCAGCAGAACAGGGGCCATGAACACTGAAGCTTTCTTT.

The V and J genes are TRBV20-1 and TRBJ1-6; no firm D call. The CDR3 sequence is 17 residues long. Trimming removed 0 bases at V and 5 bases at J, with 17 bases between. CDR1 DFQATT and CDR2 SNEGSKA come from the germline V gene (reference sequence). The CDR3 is CSARDAQENPNNSPLHF. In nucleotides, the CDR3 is TGCAGTGCTAGAGATGCCCAGGAAAACCCAAATAATTCACCCCTCCACTTT.

The CDR3 spells CASGGRTERYEQYF. The CDR3, as DNA: TGTGCTAGTGGTGGGAGGACAGAACGCTACGAGCAGTACTTC. This chain links TRBV12-5 with TRBJ2-7; D is tentatively TRBD1 or TRBD2 (6 bases each). The CDR3 runs to 14 residues. V shed 5 bases and J shed 3 bases, with 14 bases lying between them. The germline V gene encodes CDR1 LGHNT and CDR2 FRNRAP.

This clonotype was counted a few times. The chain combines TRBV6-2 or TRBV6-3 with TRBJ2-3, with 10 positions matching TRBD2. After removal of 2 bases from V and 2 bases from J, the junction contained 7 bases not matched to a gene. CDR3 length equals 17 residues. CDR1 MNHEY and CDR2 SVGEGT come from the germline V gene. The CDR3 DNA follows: TGTGCCAGCAGTTACCCTACTAGCGGGGTAGTCACAGATACGCAGTATTTT. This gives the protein CASSYPTSGVVTDTQYF.

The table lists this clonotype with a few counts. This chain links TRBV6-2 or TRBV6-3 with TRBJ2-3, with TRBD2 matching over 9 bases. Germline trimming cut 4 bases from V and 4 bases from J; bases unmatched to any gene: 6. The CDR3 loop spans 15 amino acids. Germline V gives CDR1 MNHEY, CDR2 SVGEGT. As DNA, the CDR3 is TGTGCCAGCAGTTGGCTAGCGGGGAACCCAGATACGCAGTATTTT. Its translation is CASSWLAGNPDTQYF.

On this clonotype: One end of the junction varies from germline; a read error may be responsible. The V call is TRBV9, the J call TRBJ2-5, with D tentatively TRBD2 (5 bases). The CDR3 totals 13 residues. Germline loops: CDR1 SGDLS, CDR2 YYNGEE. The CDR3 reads CASSVGGQETQYF. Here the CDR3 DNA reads TGTGCCAGCAGCGTAGGAGGGCAAGAGACCCAGTATTTC.

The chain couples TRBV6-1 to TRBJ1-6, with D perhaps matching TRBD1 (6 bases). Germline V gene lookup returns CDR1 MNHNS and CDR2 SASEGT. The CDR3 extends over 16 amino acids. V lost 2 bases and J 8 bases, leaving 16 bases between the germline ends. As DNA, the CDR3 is TGTGCCAGCAGTGAATACTTTCAGGGGTTGGATTCACCCCTCCACTTT. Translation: CASSEYFQGLDSPLHF.

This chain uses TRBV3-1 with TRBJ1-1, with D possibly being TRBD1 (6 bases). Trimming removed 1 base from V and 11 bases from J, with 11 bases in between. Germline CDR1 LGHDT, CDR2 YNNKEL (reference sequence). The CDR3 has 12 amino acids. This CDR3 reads CASSQGRTAAFF. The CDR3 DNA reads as TGTGCCAGCAGCCAAGGGAGGACAGCGGCTTTCTTT.

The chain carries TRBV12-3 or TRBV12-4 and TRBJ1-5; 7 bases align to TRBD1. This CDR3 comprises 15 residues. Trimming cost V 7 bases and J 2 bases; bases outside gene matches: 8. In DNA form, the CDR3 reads TGTGCCAGCACCAATCACAGGGGCGGCAATCAGCCCCAGCATTTT. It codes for CASTNHRGGNQPQHF.

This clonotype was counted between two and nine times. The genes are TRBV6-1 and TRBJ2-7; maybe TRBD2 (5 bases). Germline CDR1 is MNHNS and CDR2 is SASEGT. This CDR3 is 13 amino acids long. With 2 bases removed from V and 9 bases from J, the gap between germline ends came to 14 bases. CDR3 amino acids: CASSEMGEAGQYF. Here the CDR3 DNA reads TGTGCCAGCAGTGAAATGGGAGAGGCAGGGCAGTACTTC.

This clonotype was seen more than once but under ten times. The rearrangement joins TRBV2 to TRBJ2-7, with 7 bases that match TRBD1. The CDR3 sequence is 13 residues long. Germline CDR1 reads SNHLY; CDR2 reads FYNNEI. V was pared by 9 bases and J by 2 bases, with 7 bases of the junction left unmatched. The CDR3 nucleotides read TGTGCCAGTCTCCGGGACAGTCCCTACGAGCAGTACTTC. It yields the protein CASLRDSPYEQYF.

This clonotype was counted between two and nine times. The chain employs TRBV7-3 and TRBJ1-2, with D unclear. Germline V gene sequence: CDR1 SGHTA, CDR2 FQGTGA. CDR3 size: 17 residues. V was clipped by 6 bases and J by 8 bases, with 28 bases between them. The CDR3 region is CASSEVGLSPLKGGYTF. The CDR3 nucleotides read TGTGCCAGCAGTGAAGTGGGCCTTTCCCCCCTAAAGGGAGGCTACACCTTC.

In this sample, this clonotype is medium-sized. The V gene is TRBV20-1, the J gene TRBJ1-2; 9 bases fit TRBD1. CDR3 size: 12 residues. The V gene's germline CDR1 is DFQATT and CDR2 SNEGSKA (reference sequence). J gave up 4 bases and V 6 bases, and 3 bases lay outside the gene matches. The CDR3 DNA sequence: TGCAGTGCCCCGACAGGGGGCTATGGCTACACCTTC. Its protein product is CSAPTGGYGYTF.

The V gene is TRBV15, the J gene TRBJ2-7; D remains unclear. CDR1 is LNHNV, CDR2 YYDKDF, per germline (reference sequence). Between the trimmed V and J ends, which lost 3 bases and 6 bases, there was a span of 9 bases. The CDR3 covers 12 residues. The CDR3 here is CATSRDGVEQYF. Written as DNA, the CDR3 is TGTGCCACCAGCAGGGATGGGGTCGAGCAGTACTTC.

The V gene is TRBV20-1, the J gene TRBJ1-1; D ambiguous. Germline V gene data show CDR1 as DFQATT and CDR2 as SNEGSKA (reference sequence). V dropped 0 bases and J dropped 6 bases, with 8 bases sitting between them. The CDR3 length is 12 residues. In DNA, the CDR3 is TGCAGTGCTAGAGACCCCGGCTCTGAAGCTTTCTTT. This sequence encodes CSARDPGSEAFF.

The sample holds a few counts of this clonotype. DNA for the CDR3: TGTGCCAGTAGTATGTCCGGGGGCAGGGCCAAAAACATTCAGTACTTC. It is translated as CASSMSGGRAKNIQYF. J is TRBJ2-4 and V is TRBV19; the D gene could be TRBD1 or TRBD2 (6 bases each). Per germline, CDR1 LNHDA and CDR2 SQIVND (reference sequence). This CDR3 comprises 16 residues. Trimming removed 3 bases from V and 1 base from J, with 13 bases in between. Using reference TRBV19 and TRBJ2-4 for the parts outside the CDR3, the full variable domain is DGGITQSPKYLFRKEGQNVTLSCEQNLNHDAMYWYRQDPGQGLRLIYYSQIVNDFQKGDIAEGYSVSREKKESFPLTVTSAQKNPTAFYLCASSMSGGRAKNIQYFGAGTRLSVL.

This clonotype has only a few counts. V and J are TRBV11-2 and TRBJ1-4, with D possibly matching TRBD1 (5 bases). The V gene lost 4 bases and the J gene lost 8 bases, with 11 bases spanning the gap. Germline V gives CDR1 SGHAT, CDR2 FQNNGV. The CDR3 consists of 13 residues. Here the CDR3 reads CASSSGLREKLFF. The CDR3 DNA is TGTGCCAGCAGCTCGGGACTTCGCGAAAAACTGTTTTTT.

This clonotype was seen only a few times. CDR3 DNA sequence: TGTGCCACCAGTGATCTCAGTTATTTGCAGTTCTTC. Protein sequence: CATSDLSYLQFF. V usage is TRBV24-1 and J usage is TRBJ2-1; D gene uncertain. The CDR3 length is 12 residues. The germline CDR1 and CDR2 sequences are KGHDR and SFDVKD. V gave up 3 bases and J gave up 12 bases, with 11 bases separating them.

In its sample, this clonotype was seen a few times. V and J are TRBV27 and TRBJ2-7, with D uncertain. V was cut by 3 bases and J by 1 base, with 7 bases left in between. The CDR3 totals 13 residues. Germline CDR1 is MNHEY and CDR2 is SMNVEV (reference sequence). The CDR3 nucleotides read TGTGCCAGCAGTTTGGGCCAGTCCTACGAGCAGTACTTC. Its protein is CASSLGQSYEQYF.

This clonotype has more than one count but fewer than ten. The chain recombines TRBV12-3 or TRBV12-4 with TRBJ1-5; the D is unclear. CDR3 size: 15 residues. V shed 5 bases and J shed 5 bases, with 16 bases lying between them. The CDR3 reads CASSPQIGVDQPQHF. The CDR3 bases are TGTGCCAGCAGTCCCCAGATAGGTGTAGATCAGCCCCAGCATTTT.